The 6 T cell receptor beta chains presented below share a single source sample, sequenced in a study of blood T cell repertoires in COVID-19. Clones were sequenced by immunoSEQ multiplex PCR, and TCRdb holds only the in-frame ones, with some missing. Of more than 150,000 clones listed, 90% are singletons. Sequencing input: peripheral blood. Receptors originate from a middle-aged man with acute or convalescent COVID-19.

J is TRBJ2-2 and V is TRBV27; 15 nucleotides match TRBD2. Trimming cost V 4 bases and J 6 bases; bases outside gene matches: 6. CDR3 length: 17 amino acids. Germline V gene sequence: CDR1 MNHEY, CDR2 SMNVEV (reference sequence). CDR3 nucleotide sequence: TGTGCCAGCAGTTATCAGGGGACTAGCGGGAGGTCCGGGGAGCTGTTTTTT. Translating gives CASSYQGTSGRSGELFF.

The J gene is TRBJ2-2, the V gene TRBV19; possibly TRBD2 for D (6 bases). V was trimmed by 5 bases and J by 4 bases, leaving 8 bases between them. The CDR3 runs to 13 residues. Germline loops: CDR1 LNHDA, CDR2 SQIVND (reference sequence). The CDR3, as DNA: TGTGCCAGTAGTGGGGGGATCACCGGGGAGCTGTTTTTT. It encodes CASSGGITGELFF.

V gene TRBV10-3 combines with J gene TRBJ1-6, with 9 bases matching TRBD1. CDR3 length: 17 residues. Trimming at V came to 2 bases and at J to 9 bases, leaving 11 bases not matched to a gene. Germline loops: CDR1 ENHRY, CDR2 SYGVKD. CDR3 loop: CAISEPRTGDYGSPLHF. CDR3 nucleotides: TGTGCCATCAGTGAGCCCAGGACAGGGGACTATGGTTCACCCCTCCACTTT.

This clone was observed a single time. The rearrangement joins TRBV29-1 to TRBJ1-1, with D possibly matching TRBD1 (5 bases). V lost 7 bases and J 1 base, leaving 13 bases between the germline ends. In germline, CDR1 is SQVTM, CDR2 ANQGSEA. CDR3 length equals 13 residues. The CDR3 sequence: CSGGGPGNTEAFF. The CDR3 coding sequence is TGCAGCGGCGGGGGACCAGGGAACACTGAAGCTTTCTTT. Using reference TRBV29-1 and TRBJ1-1 for the parts outside the CDR3, the full variable domain is SAVISQKPSRDICQRGTSLTIQCQVDSQVTMMFWYRQQPGQSLTLIATANQGSEATYESGFVIDKFPISRPNLTFSTLTVSNMSPEDSSIYLCSGGGPGNTEAFFGQGTRLTVV.

J is TRBJ2-1 and V is TRBV11-2, with TRBD2 matching 10 bases. CDR1 is SGHAT, CDR2 FQNNGV, per germline. J gave up 3 bases and V 3 bases, and 8 bases lay outside the gene matches. CDR3 length equals 17 residues. The CDR3 DNA reads TGTGCCAGCAGCTTGCTAGCGGGGGCCTTAATCTACAATGAGCAGTTCTTC. Encoded protein: CASSLLAGALIYNEQFF.

V and J are TRBV3-1 (or the pseudogene TRBV3-2) and TRBJ1-6; a weak D match, TRBD1 (6 bases). Trimming removed 1 base at V and 9 bases at J, with 13 bases between. Germline lookup yields CDR1 LGHDT and CDR2 YNNKEL (reference sequence). CDR3 length: 15 residues. The CDR3 spells CASSQGGQGRSPLHF. As DNA, the CDR3 is TGTGCCAGCAGCCAAGGGGGGCAGGGCCGTTCACCCCTCCACTTT.